This T cell receptor (beta chain) was observed in a study of shared clonotypes between healthy human individuals (dated by TCRdb to the early 2020s). About the full investigation: The cohort included a few men and a couple of women between 18 and 49 years of age. Blood TCR repertoires of a handful of healthy adults were deeply sequenced to estimate repertoire size and the extent of clonotype sharing between individuals. Libraries were prepared and TCR repertoires were sequenced by different laboratories using diverse techniques, in order to increase sequencing depth and limit assay-specific biases. For each donor, CD4 naive and CD4 memory were each given three plates, CD8 naive was given two plates, and CD8 memory was given one plate. Each donor's leukapheresis produced roughly between roughly 0.94 and 9.5 billion PBMCs. General conclusions and limits of the study: Sampling was limited to blood, and TCR repertoires in tissue likely differ from TCR repertoires in blood. Compared with non-shared clonotypes, clonotypes shared by all four sorted-subset donors had higher generation probabilities. Sharing across several donors was observed for about 5% of naive CD4, over 3% of naive CD8, roughly 2.4% of memory CD4, and around 0.4% of memory CD8 clonotypes. Based on pairwise subsampling, the degree of clonotype sharing among donors was expected to be affected by sequencing depth. Even with the large sequencing depth, rarefaction of the sorted-subset datasets indicated that sequencing was incomplete. Because the study included only a small number of donors, the genetic and exposure-history diversity represented was limited. Naive subsets generally had larger estimated clonotype richness than memory subsets did.

Concerning this clone itself: The clone's antigen remains unknown. Base quality data are lacking; no much larger clone is found one base away.

Measured from the cysteine to the phenylalanine, the CDR3 is 13 residues long. Just CDR3 DNA is preserved here, 39 bases in frame from base 1. CDR1 SGHAT and CDR2 FQNNGV are derived from the germline V gene. Cut back by 8 bases and 4 bases, the V and J ends lie 11 bases apart. Using the deep immunoSEQ assay, TCR CDR3 regions were amplified from genomic DNA by multiplex PCR. Genomic DNA extracted from each cell subset was distributed evenly over all wells of several immunoSEQ 96-well plates, and each plate served as one replicate. For sorted subsets, each replicate PCR was loaded with around 220 ng genomic DNA, equivalent to some 31,000 T cell genomes. The purified libraries were quantified using a Qubit 3.0 fluorometer, sized with a Bioanalyzer 2100, and then quantified again using the KAPA Library Quantification kit. Every immunoSEQ 96-well plate was sequenced on a dedicated single-read 150-cycle Illumina NextSeq 550 flow cell. Per the original workflow: Because the immunoSEQ output held only junctional sequences and lacked quality scores, the filtering could not match the filtering applied to full-length reads. Sequences were annotated with PyIR, a Python wrapper for IgBLAST v1.9, and V/J genes and CDR3 were assigned using IMGT germline references. Reads were filtered out if the reads had weak V/J assignments (E-value above 1e-6), no CDR3, stop codons, out-of-frame junctions, or ambiguous translated residues. A V3J clonotype was defined by an identical inferred V gene, J gene, and CDR3 amino acid sequence. Percentage overlap between repertoires was computed as shared unique clonotypes divided by the size of the smaller repertoire. Repertoire richness was assessed with RTK rarefaction, the Chao1 estimator, and Recon v2.1 estimates of unobserved clonotypes. OLGA was used to compute generation probabilities for all TCRbeta clonotypes that the gDNA method yielded from a handful of donors. TCRdb's version of the immuneACCESS table is confined to in-frame rearrangements and falls short of the full clone set. An unresolved V gene accounts for under half of the shortfall where checked; the remainder is of unknown origin. The D gene and trimming were derived from the DNA, and the V and J assignments and clone size from that table. The sample includes 2,500,000 or so clones, with 92% observed a single time. Jointly, the top ten make up around 0.4% of the sample.

Healthy HIV-negative adults with no recently reported acute infections or vaccinations were included as donors. Every donor was a Caucasian adult living in Nashville, Tennessee, USA. CD4+ T cells were enriched through magnetic negative selection, after which naive cells were positively selected on CD45RA and the remaining negative fraction served as the memory subset. Blood was obtained by leukapheresis, after which PBMCs were separated by Ficoll-Histopaque density gradient centrifugation and cryopreserved in liquid nitrogen vapor phase. Analytical flow cytometry was used to check the purity and quantity of each magnetically sorted T cell population. Genomic DNA was isolated from each sorted fraction and quantified by UV absorbance on a Nanodrop 2000c.

The chain is made from TRBV11-2 and TRBJ1-4, with the D segment identity uncertain. This TCR was sampled from a man aged 18 to 29 in good health. Some clones in this sample may be carry-over from other donors' samples. Material: naive CD4+ T cells from PBMCs. The sample's cell subset or site label is to be understood as: CD45RA+ positively selected. The bases read TGTGCCAGCTGTCGGCAGATTAATGAAAAACTGTTTTTT. Translated, it reads CASCRQINEKLFF.